The rows below give T cell receptor beta chains drawn from one sample of a study of cytomegalovirus exposure and HLA in healthy donors. Method: immunoSEQ multiplex PCR; TCRdb's copy keeps in-frame clones and lacks some. This sample yields some 200,000 clones, of which approximately 80% are seen a single time; about 3% belongs to the top ten. Material for sequencing was PBMCs. These TCRs come from a female donor in good health and CMV-seronegative. Both conserved end residues are part of each CDR3. D genes are given only for firm matches. The size entry is marked missing in some rows and otherwise reads once, few, many or a size class.

D	size	V	J	DNA	CDR3
TRBD1	once	TRBV7-2	TRBJ1-1	TGTGCCAGCAGCTTCCAGGGGGCTCTGGGCACTGAAGCTTTCTTT	CASSFQGALGTEAFF
TRBD2	NA	TRBV5-4	TRBJ2-5	TGTGCCAGTTCCGACGGGGGGAGTCAAGAGACCCAGTACTTC	CASSDGGSQETQYF
NA	NA	TRBV27	TRBJ2-7	TGTGCCAGCAAAAGGGACACCGGGAGGAACGAGCAGTACTTC	CASKRDTGRNEQYF
NA	NA	TRBV4-1	TRBJ2-6	TGCGCCAGCAGCCAAGGGGACATCGCGGCCAACGTCCTGACTTTC	CASSQGDIAANVLTF
NA	NA	TRBV29-1	TRBJ2-7	TGCAGCGGGGGTGCAGGGGATTACGAGCAGTACTTC	CSGGAGDYEQYF
NA	NA	TRBV28	TRBJ2-1	TGTGCCAGCAGTTATCCTAACAATGAGCAGTTCTTC	CASSYPNNEQFF
NA	NA	TRBV27	TRBJ2-3	TGTGCCAGCAGTATGTACGGGTTGGATACGCAGTATTTT	CASSMYGLDTQYF
NA	NA	TRBV27	TRBJ2-2	TGTGCCAGCAGTTTAAAGTGGGCCAGGGGATTCCCCGGGGAGCTGTTTTTT	CASSLKWARGFPGELFF
TRBD1	NA	TRBV2	TRBJ2-1	TGTGCCAGCAGTGAAAGGACAGGGGCGAGCTCCTACAATGAGCAGTTCTTC	CASSERTGASSYNEQFF
TRBD2	NA	TRBV7-2	TRBJ2-3	TGTGCCAGCGCCCTAGCGGAGGTCACAGATACGCAGTATTTT	CASALAEVTDTQYF
NA	NA	TRBV6-5	TRBJ2-7	TGTGCCAGCAGAACACAGGGTGGCGAGCAGTACTTC	CASRTQGGEQYF
TRBD1	NA	TRBV10-3	TRBJ2-7	TGTGCCATCGACGCCGGGACAGGGCCCAAACACGAGCAGTACTTC	CAIDAGTGPKHEQYF
NA	NA	TRBV5-4	TRBJ1-6	TGTGCCAGCAGCTTGGGCAGGGAAGTAAGTTCACCCCTCCACTTT	CASSLGREVSSPLHF
NA	NA	TRBV6-1	TRBJ1-1	TGTGCCATCTCCCTTGGAGGGGATAGGCTTCAAGCTTTCTTT	CAISLGGDRLQAFF
NA	NA	TRBV5-1	TRBJ2-3	TGCGCCAGCAGCTTGGACATCGCTAGCGGCACAGATACGCAGTATTTT	CASSLDIASGTDTQYF
NA	NA	TRBV7-8	TRBJ2-3	TGTGCCAGCAGCTTGAAGCTAGCAGACGGTACAGATACGCAGTATTTT	CASSLKLADGTDTQYF
TRBD2	once	TRBV5-1	TRBJ2-7	TGCGCCAGCAGCCAAAGGACTAGCGGGGTCCACGAGCAGTACTTC	CASSQRTSGVHEQYF
TRBD1	NA	TRBV2	TRBJ2-3	TGTGCCAGCAGTGAAGGGACAGGGTTCACAGATACGCAGTATTTT	CASSEGTGFTDTQYF
NA	NA	TRBV7-9	TRBJ1-4	TGTTCCAGCAGCTTAGCCTTGACAGGCCCAAATGAAAAACTGTTTTTT	CSSSLALTGPNEKLFF
NA	NA	TRBV6-5	TRBJ2-5	TGTGCCAGCAGTTTGGCGGGGCCCCGAGAGACCCAGTACTTC	CASSLAGPRETQYF